The present T cell receptor (beta chain) was sequenced within a study of response to subunit inactivated influenza vaccine (dated by TCRdb to 2017 to 2018). Looking at the study overall: The study used deep quantitative T cell receptor repertoire profiling to track responses to a trivalent subunit inactivated influenza vaccine. The investigation overall reported the following: The authors suggested that each seasonal influenza vaccination may recruit only a limited number of new T cells.

The germline V gene supplies CDR1 MNHEY and CDR2 SVGAGI. Trimming takes 11 bases off V and 5 bases off J; junction bases not matched to a gene: 2. The CDR3 has 12 amino acids, counting the end cysteine and phenylalanine. Solely the CDR3 DNA is kept, with 36 bases framed from the first base. Receptors were amplified or captured by RT-PCR. These reads were obtained on an Illumina HiSeq 2500. TCRdb handled the public reads itself, with Q25 trimming in fastp and clone calling in MiXCR, and kept productive beta chains. When rows share a CDR3 protein, they turn into one entry using the most common DNA and genes. Across this sample there are roughly 190,000 distinct CDR3 sequences, with roughly 14% seen only once. Approximately 25% of the sample belongs to the ten largest clones. This clonotype appeared many times. Its antigen specificity is not known. The sample holds no much larger clone one base away, and base qualities are not on file.

The input for sequencing was CD8+ T cells sorted from PBMCs, taken around 5 days after vaccination. The rearranged chain carries TRBV6-5 and TRBJ2-1, and 11 bases in between align with TRBD2. The TCR comes from a man aged 45-65 years who received an inactivated influenza vaccine. Donor details come from another sample of the same person, matched by shared clones. The CDR3 sequence is CAVAGGNNEQFF. The DNA sequence is as follows: TGTGCCGTAGCGGGAGGGAACAATGAGCAGTTCTTC.